The sequence of this T cell receptor (beta chain) was determined in a study of T cell repertoires in ileal Crohn's disease. The length of the CDR3 is 15 residues. With 3 bases clipped from V and 5 bases from J, the junction kept 9 bases outside the gene matches. CDR1 is SGHRS and CDR2 is YFSETQ in the germline V gene. Study observations and caveats: Compared with CD4 T cells, sorted CD8 cells carried more expanded clones. Compared with non-smokers, active smokers at surgery showed more clonal expansions.

This clone was recorded a few times. Its antigen is unidentified. Some clones are missing from TCRdb's copy, which holds only in-frame ones; the method was immunoSEQ multiplex PCR. The profile shows around 15,000 clones, around 76% of them singletons. This sample's time point: inflamed ileum from the surgical specimen. The sequence was collected from an adult with Crohn's disease. Sequencing was done on a sample of ileal tissue. The chain couples TRBV5-1 to TRBJ2-7; TRBD1 agrees at 9 bases. The CDR3 DNA is TGCGCCAGCAGCTCCGCACAACAGGGGGCTCACGAGCAGTACTTC. Its translation: CASSSAQQGAHEQYF.